One sample yielded the 22 T cell receptor beta chains listed below, sequenced in a study of blood T cell repertoires in COVID-19 (dated by TCRdb to about 2020). Library method: the immunoSEQ multiplex PCR assay. This is the immuneACCESS table as TCRdb keeps it, with only in-frame sequences that have V and J called. A part of the clones is gone; compared with another copy, unresolved V genes explain less than half, and the rest is unexplained. The sample table lists fewer than 350,000 clones, roughly 90% of them with a count of one. Of the sample, approximately 6.8% is held by the ten largest clones. Sequences were obtained from peripheral blood. Every receptor here comes from a woman aged 25 to 45 with COVID-19, enrolled during active disease.

This chain joins TRBV18 and TRBJ2-7, with D perhaps matching TRBD2 (6 bases). V was clipped by 5 bases and J by 0 bases, with 14 bases between them. The CDR3 has 15 residues. The germline V gene has CDR1 KGHSH and CDR2 LQKENI. The CDR3 bases are TGTGCCAGCTCAGAGACTAGGTTGAGCTCCTACGAGCAGTACTTC. As protein: CASSETRLSSYEQYF.

As to this clone: At the DNA level, this CDR3 is encoded by other sequences in the same sample as well. The chain couples TRBV5-1 to TRBJ2-1, with D possibly being TRBD2 (6 bases). V lost 0 bases, J lost 3 bases, and 10 bases lay in between. The CDR3 sequence is 15 residues long. Germline V lookup: CDR1 SGHRS, CDR2 YFSETQ. CDR3: CASSLVTGVYNEQFF. In DNA, the CDR3 is TGCGCCAGCAGCTTGGTTACGGGAGTCTACAATGAGCAGTTCTTC.

The CDR3 DNA sequence: TGTGCCAGCAGTTACTCGATCCTAGCGTACTACGAGCAGTACTTC. It encodes CASSYSILAYYEQYF. The chain combines TRBV6-5 with TRBJ2-7, with D perhaps TRBD2 (6 bases). CDR1 is MNHEY, CDR2 SVGAGI, per germline. The CDR3 has 15 amino acids. V lost 0 bases and J 3 bases, leaving 12 bases between the germline ends.

The rearrangement links TRBV4-2 to TRBJ2-3; D remains ambiguous. The CDR3 loop spans 16 amino acids. The V gene's germline CDR1 is LGHNA and CDR2 YNFKEQ. The V end lost 1 base, the J end lost 2 bases, and 13 bases lay between the germline ends. CDR3 DNA: TGTGCCAGCAGCCAAGGGATAAGCAGCGCCACAGATACGCAGTATTTT. Translated, it gives CASSQGISSATDTQYF.

This clone was recorded only once. The chain employs TRBV7-8 and TRBJ1-5; 8 bases fit TRBD1. The J segment lost 7 bases and the V segment lost 5 bases, leaving 13 bases of the junction unmatched. Germline V CDR1 and CDR2: SGHVS, FQNEAQ. The CDR3 covers 16 residues. This chain's CDR3 is CASSQWSGQGGQPQHF. The CDR3 DNA is TGTGCCAGCAGCCAGTGGTCAGGACAGGGCGGACAGCCCCAGCATTTT.

The V and J genes are TRBV6-5 and TRBJ2-5, with 12 bases identical to TRBD2. V lost 1 base, J lost 3 bases, and 0 bases stayed unmatched. The germline gives CDR1 MNHEY, CDR2 SVGAGI. The CDR3 length is 15 residues. This chain's CDR3 is CASSYWTSGKETQYF. CDR3 coding DNA: TGTGCCAGCAGTTACTGGACTAGCGGGAAAGAGACCCAGTACTTC.

This rearrangement joins TRBV19 to TRBJ1-5, with 8 bases identical to TRBD1. Germline V gene lookup returns CDR1 LNHDA and CDR2 SQIVND (reference sequence). The ends lost 4 bases at V and 7 bases at J; junction bases unmatched: 9. The CDR3 length is 15 residues. The CDR3 nucleotides read TGTGCCAGTAGTACGCACCAGGGGGCTGGACAGCCCCAGCATTTT. This gives the protein CASSTHQGAGQPQHF.

This rearrangement joins TRBV14 to TRBJ2-1; D gene uncertain. The CDR3 covers 11 residues. CDR1 is SGHDN and CDR2 is FVKESK in the germline V gene. V was shortened by 2 bases and J by 7 bases, with 3 bases between the two germline ends. CDR3 protein: CASSQINEQFF. The CDR3 DNA follows: TGTGCCAGCAGCCAAATAAATGAGCAGTTCTTC.

The chain uses TRBV20-1 and TRBJ2-5; tentatively, D is TRBD2 (5 bases). The CDR3 contains 11 residues. The V end was cut by 6 bases, the J end by 5 bases, with 10 bases between. Germline V gene lookup returns CDR1 DFQATT and CDR2 SNEGSKA (reference sequence). The CDR3 is CSAGNWETQYF. The CDR3 bases are TGCAGTGCCGGGAATTGGGAGACCCAGTACTTC.

This clone was recorded once. CDR3 residues: CASSENQGPNYGYTF. In DNA, the CDR3 is TGTGCCAGCAGTGAGAACCAGGGCCCTAACTATGGCTACACCTTC. The V gene is TRBV6-1, the J gene TRBJ1-2; D perhaps matches TRBD1 (5 bases). V shed 3 bases and J shed 0 bases, with 11 bases lying between them. Germline loops: CDR1 MNHNS, CDR2 SASEGT. The CDR3 contains 15 residues.

The chain couples TRBV28 to TRBJ1-1; D possibly corresponds to TRBD1 (5 bases). The CDR3 totals 17 residues. Germline V lookup: CDR1 MDHEN, CDR2 SYDVKM. V gave up 7 bases and J gave up 2 bases, with 23 bases separating them. CDR3 protein: CASNHRKGKGRNTEAFF. Written as DNA, the CDR3 is TGTGCCAGCAACCACAGAAAAGGGAAGGGGCGAAACACTGAAGCTTTCTTT.

The rearrangement links TRBV11-2 to TRBJ1-2; 7 bases agree with TRBD1. This CDR3 has 15 amino acids. Trimming cost V 5 bases and J 4 bases; bases outside gene matches: 10. CDR1 and CDR2 (germline): SGHAT, FQNNGV. CDR3 coding DNA: TGTGCCAGCAGCCCCCAGACAGGGAGAACCTATGGCTACACCTTC. Its translation is CASSPQTGRTYGYTF.

This clone was observed once. The genes are TRBV5-1 and TRBJ1-4; TRBD1 might be the D (6 bases). The CDR3 is 15 residues long. CDR1 SGHRS and CDR2 YFSETQ come from the germline V gene. V lost 0 bases to trimming and J lost 5 bases, with 11 bases between them. CDR3 nucleotides: TGCGCCAGCAGCTTGGAATGGGACATGAATGAAAAACTGTTTTTT. This encodes CASSLEWDMNEKLFF. Drawing the rest from reference TRBV5-1 and TRBJ1-4, the complete variable domain is KAGVTQTPRYLIKTRGQQVTLSCSPISGHRSVSWYQQTPGQGLQFLFEYFSETQRNKGNFPGRFSGRQFSNSRSEMNVSTLELGDSALYLCASSLEWDMNEKLFFGSGTQLSVL.

In this sample, this clone turned up a few times. V is TRBV6-5 and J is TRBJ1-3, with TRBD1 as a possible D gene (5 bases). Germline CDR1 reads MNHEY; CDR2 reads SVGAGI. CDR3 size: 15 residues. V lost 6 bases to trimming and J lost 0 bases, with 12 bases between them. CDR3: CASRDWGGSGNTIYF. The CDR3 coding sequence is TGTGCCAGCAGGGATTGGGGGGGCTCTGGAAACACCATATATTTT.

The rearrangement links TRBV7-3 to TRBJ2-2; maybe TRBD1 (6 bases). Germline V gene lookup returns CDR1 SGHTA and CDR2 FQGTGA. V gave up 1 base and J gave up 6 bases, with 15 bases separating them. The CDR3 has 16 amino acids. CDR3 sequence: CASSLRGTGMAGELFF. In DNA, the CDR3 is TGTGCCAGCAGCTTAAGAGGCACAGGGATGGCCGGGGAGCTGTTTTTT.

The V gene is TRBV5-4, the J gene TRBJ1-1; 7 nucleotides match TRBD1. The CDR3 covers 15 residues. After removal of 4 bases from V and 1 base from J, the junction contained 7 bases not matched to a gene. From germline, CDR1 is SGHNT and CDR2 YYREEE (reference sequence). The CDR3 loop reads CASSPQTGANTEAFF. The CDR3, as DNA: TGTGCCAGCAGCCCCCAAACAGGGGCGAACACTGAAGCTTTCTTT.

The chain carries TRBV28 and TRBJ1-2; TRBD1 matches at 10 bases. The V gene's germline CDR1 is MDHEN and CDR2 SYDVKM. The CDR3 consists of 15 residues. V lost 4 bases and J lost 6; bases outside the gene matches: 8. CDR3 sequence (DNA): TGTGCCAGCAGTTCGAGACCGGGACAGGGGCATGGCTACACCTTC. Its translation is CASSSRPGQGHGYTF.

J is TRBJ1-1 and V is TRBV28, with a tentative D call TRBD1 (6 bases). Trimming removed 6 bases from V and 4 bases from J, with 21 bases in between. The CDR3 runs to 16 residues. Germline loops: CDR1 MDHEN, CDR2 SYDVKM. CDR3 sequence: CASSRTRPTGPTEAFF. CDR3 DNA: TGTGCCAGCAGCCGAACGAGGCCGACAGGACCCACTGAAGCTTTCTTT.

V is TRBV6-5 and J is TRBJ2-1; D is ambiguous. V was clipped by 2 bases and J by 4 bases, with 6 bases between them. Germline V gene data show CDR1 as MNHEY and CDR2 as SVGAGI. The CDR3 runs 13 residues. CDR3 region: CASSYVQYNEQFF. CDR3 nucleotides: TGTGCCAGCAGTTACGTCCAGTACAATGAGCAGTTCTTC.

This chain links TRBV7-3 with TRBJ2-7; D is uncertain. Between the trimmed V and J ends, which lost 5 bases and 5 bases, there was a span of 25 bases. Germline CDR1 SGHTA, CDR2 FQGTGA. The CDR3 covers 17 residues. In nucleotides, the CDR3 is TGTGCCAGCAGCCCCCCCGTCGTGCCAGAGAGGCGAGACGAGCAGTACTTC. Translating gives CASSPPVVPERRDEQYF.

The chain joins TRBV19 to TRBJ2-2, with D unresolved. CDR3 length: 17 residues. Germline CDR1 is LNHDA and CDR2 is SQIVND (reference sequence). The ends were cut back, 0 bases at V and 0 bases at J, with 11 bases in the middle. This chain's CDR3 is CASSIEPRRTNTGELFF. In DNA, the CDR3 is TGTGCCAGTAGTATAGAGCCAAGGAGAACGAACACCGGGGAGCTGTTTTTT.

A remark on this clone: A read error may account for a junction end that differs from germline. The chain joins TRBV7-8 to TRBJ1-4, with TRBD1 as a possible D gene (5 bases). CDR1 is SGHVS, CDR2 FQNEAQ, per germline. This CDR3 has 13 amino acids. The CDR3 DNA reads as TGTGCCAGCAGCCGGACAACCAATGAAAAACTGTTTTTT. This translates into CASSRTTNEKLFF.